The clone carrying this T cell receptor gamma chain is medium-sized within its sample. One base away lies a much larger clone, so this may be a sequencing read error. TCRdb repeated clone calling on the RT-PCR reads with CATT. The sample consists of approximately 1,200 gamma-chain clones, 3.2% of them appearing once. These data belong to a study of gamma-delta T cells after stem cell transplantation. The sample taken for sequencing was gamma-delta T cells. This sequence was found in a human donor. It is not recorded whose cells these are; they may come from a transplant donor.

This CDR3 reads CALWEVHYYKKLF. Here the CDR3 DNA reads TGTGCCTTGTGGGAGGTGCATTATTATAAGAAACTCTTT. The chain links TRGV9 to TRGJ1 or TRGJ2. The CDR3 runs 13 residues. Per the germline V gene, CDR1 is GITISATS and CDR2 is ISYDGTV (reference sequence). V lost 0 bases, J lost 2 bases, and 1 base stayed unmatched.